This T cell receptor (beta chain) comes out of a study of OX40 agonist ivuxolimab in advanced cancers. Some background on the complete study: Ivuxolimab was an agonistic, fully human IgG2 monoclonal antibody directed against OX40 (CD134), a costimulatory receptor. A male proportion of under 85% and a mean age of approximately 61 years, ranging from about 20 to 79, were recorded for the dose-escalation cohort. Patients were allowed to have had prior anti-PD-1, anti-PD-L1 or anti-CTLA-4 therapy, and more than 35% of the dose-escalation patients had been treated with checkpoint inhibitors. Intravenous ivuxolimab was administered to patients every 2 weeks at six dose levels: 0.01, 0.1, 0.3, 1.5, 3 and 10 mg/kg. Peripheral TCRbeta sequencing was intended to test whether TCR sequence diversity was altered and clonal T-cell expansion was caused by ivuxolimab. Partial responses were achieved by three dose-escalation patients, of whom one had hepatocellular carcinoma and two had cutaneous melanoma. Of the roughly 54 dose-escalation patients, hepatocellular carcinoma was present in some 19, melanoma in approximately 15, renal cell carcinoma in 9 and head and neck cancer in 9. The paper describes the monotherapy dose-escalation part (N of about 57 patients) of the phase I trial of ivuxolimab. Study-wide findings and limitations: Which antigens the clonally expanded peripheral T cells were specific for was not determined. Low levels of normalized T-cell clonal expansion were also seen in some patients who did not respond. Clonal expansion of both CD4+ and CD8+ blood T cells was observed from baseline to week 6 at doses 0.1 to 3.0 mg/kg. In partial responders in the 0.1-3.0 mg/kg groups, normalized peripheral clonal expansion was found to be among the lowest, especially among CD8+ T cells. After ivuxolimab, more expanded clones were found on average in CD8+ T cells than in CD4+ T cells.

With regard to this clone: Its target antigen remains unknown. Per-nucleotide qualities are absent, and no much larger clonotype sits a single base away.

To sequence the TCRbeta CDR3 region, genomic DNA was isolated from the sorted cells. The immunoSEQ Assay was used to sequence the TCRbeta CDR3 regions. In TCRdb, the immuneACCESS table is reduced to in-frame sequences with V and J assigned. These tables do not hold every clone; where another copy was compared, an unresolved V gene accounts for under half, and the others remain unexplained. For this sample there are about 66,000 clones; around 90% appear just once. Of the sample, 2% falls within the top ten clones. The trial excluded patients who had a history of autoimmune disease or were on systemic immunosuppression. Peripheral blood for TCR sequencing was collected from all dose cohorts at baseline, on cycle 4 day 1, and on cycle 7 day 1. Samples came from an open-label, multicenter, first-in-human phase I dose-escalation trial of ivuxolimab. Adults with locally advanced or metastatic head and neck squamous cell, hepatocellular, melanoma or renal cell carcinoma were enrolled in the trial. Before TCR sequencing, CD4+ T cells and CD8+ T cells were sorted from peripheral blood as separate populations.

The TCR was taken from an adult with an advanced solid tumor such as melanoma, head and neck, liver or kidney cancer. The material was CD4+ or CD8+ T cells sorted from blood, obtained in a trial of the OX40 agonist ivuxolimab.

The CDR3 protein: CASSFSGTSGRISTDTQYF. The nucleotide sequence is given as TGTGCCAGTAGCTTTTCCGGGACTAGCGGGAGGATCAGCACAGATACGCAGTATTTT. This receptor chain uses TRBV19 and TRBJ2-3, and TRBD2 matches 15 of the central bases. V is cut back by 6 bases and J by 0 bases, with 10 bases in the junction unmatched. Measured from the cysteine to the phenylalanine, the CDR3 is 19 residues long. Only the CDR3 region is kept as DNA, spanning 57 bases read in frame from base 1. Sequences LNHDA (CDR1) and SQIVND (CDR2) are obtained from the germline V gene (reference sequence).